The next 25 T cell receptor beta chains were all read from a single sample in a study of T cells in narcolepsy. Assay: immunoSEQ multiplex PCR; the TCRdb copy retains only in-frame clones and omits some. The sample carries about 30,000 clones, roughly three quarters recorded once. The sample comprised CD45RA- memory CD4+ T cells from PBMCs. These receptors came from a human donor with narcolepsy.

The chain is built from TRBV7-6 and TRBJ2-7; TRBD2 agrees at 10 bases. The germline V gene encodes CDR1 SGHVS and CDR2 FNYEAQ. The V gene end was trimmed by 5 bases and the J gene end by 3 bases; junction bases not matched to a gene: 7. CDR3 size: 15 residues. The CDR3 region has the DNA TGTGCCAGCAGCCCGAGATCTAGCGGGAGCTACGAGCAGTACTTC. Translated, it gives CASSPRSSGSYEQYF.

This rearrangement joins TRBV7-3 to TRBJ2-2; a weak D match, TRBD2 (5 bases). Germline V gene sequence: CDR1 SGHTA, CDR2 FQGTGA. This CDR3 region has 16 residues. V lost 5 bases and J lost 4, with 17 bases in between. The CDR3 DNA reads as TGTGCCAGCAGCCCTTCTACCGGAGGCGGCACCGGGGAGCTGTTTTTT. Its translation is CASSPSTGGGTGELFF.

This clone was detected only once. This rearrangement joins TRBV7-2 to TRBJ1-2; no definite D call. The germline V gene has CDR1 SGHTA and CDR2 FQGNSA. CDR3 length equals 12 residues. Trimming pared 1 base from V and 10 bases from J, leaving 10 bases between. This CDR3 reads CASSLEVGLYTF. The CDR3 DNA reads TGTGCCAGCAGCTTAGAAGTCGGCCTCTACACCTTC. The whole variable domain, remainder taken from reference TRBV7-2 and TRBJ1-2, is GAGVSQSPSNKVTEKGKDVELRCDPISGHTALYWYRQSLGQGLEFLIYFQGNSAPDKSGLPSDRFSAERTGGSVSTLTIQRTQQEDSAVYLCASSLEVGLYTFGSGTRLTVV.

This clone was recorded a few times. The chain couples TRBV29-1 to TRBJ2-2, with 10 positions matching TRBD1. The CDR3 covers 15 residues. Germline CDR1 and CDR2: SQVTM and ANQGSEA. Unmatched junction bases numbered 7, after V lost 4 bases and J lost 5 bases. DNA of the CDR3: TGCAGCGTTGGTGGGGGGACAGGGGTAACCGGGGAGCTGTTTTTT. Its protein is CSVGGGTGVTGELFF.

Note on this clone: Other DNA sequences of this sample code for an identical CDR3. The V gene is TRBV6-1, the J gene TRBJ1-2; D may be TRBD1 (5 bases). CDR3 length: 12 amino acids. Germline V gene data show CDR1 as MNHNS and CDR2 as SASEGT. V was cut by 6 bases and J by 7 bases, with 12 bases left in between. In DNA form, the CDR3 reads TGTGCCAGCAGCGGCAGGGTGGGTGGCTACACCTTC. Its protein is CASSGRVGGYTF.

The CDR3 DNA is TGTGCCAGTAGTATCGGGACAGGGTTTAATTCACCCCTCCACTTT. This encodes CASSIGTGFNSPLHF. The chain is built from TRBV19 and TRBJ1-6; 9 bases match TRBD1. The germline V gene has CDR1 LNHDA and CDR2 SQIVND (reference sequence). There are 15 residues in the CDR3. V lost 3 bases, J lost 6 bases, and 3 bases stayed unmatched.

This sequence joins TRBV12-2 and TRBJ2-3; the tabulated D call, TRBD2, remains unverified against the DNA. TRBV12-2 is a documented pseudogene. The CDR3 totals 17 residues. CDR3 sequence: CASRALAGGLSTDTQYF. Written as DNA, the CDR3 is TGTGCAAGTCGGGCTTTAGCGGGAGGCCTTAGCACAGATACGCAGTATTTT.

The count of this clone is one. The V call is TRBV19, the J call TRBJ2-5; TRBD1 aligns across 9 bases. This CDR3 spans 15 amino acids. V was pared by 4 bases and J by 4 bases, with 7 bases of the junction left unmatched. Germline lookup yields CDR1 LNHDA and CDR2 SQIVND (reference sequence). The CDR3 here is CASSKKGQGIETQYF. In nucleotides, the CDR3 is TGTGCCAGTAGTAAAAAAGGACAGGGGATAGAGACCCAGTACTTC.

The chain is built from TRBV18 and TRBJ2-7, with D unclear. This CDR3 is 13 amino acids long. With 4 bases removed from V and 5 bases from J, the gap between germline ends came to 12 bases. The germline V gene encodes CDR1 KGHSH and CDR2 LQKENI. The CDR3 protein is CASSRFSSNEQYF. CDR3 coding DNA: TGTGCCAGCTCACGGTTTAGCAGCAACGAGCAGTACTTC. The variable domain in full, completed from reference TRBV18 and TRBJ2-7, reads NAGVMQNPRHLVRRRGQEARLRCSPMKGHSHVYWYRQLPEEGLKFMVYLQKENIIDESGMPKERFSAEFPKEGPSILRIQQVVRGDSAAYFCASSRFSSNEQYFGPGTRLTVT.

Written as DNA, the CDR3 is TGCGCCAGCAGCCAAGACGTTGTAGCGGGTGAGCAGTTCTTC. As protein: CASSQDVVAGEQFF. The chain employs TRBV4-1 and TRBJ2-1, with 7 bases that match TRBD2. The CDR3 has 14 residues. Germline trimming cut 0 bases from V and 9 bases from J; bases unmatched to any gene: 5. CDR1 and CDR2 (germline): MGHRA, YSYEKL.

This clone appeared a few times. This chain uses TRBV21-1 with TRBJ2-5; the table's D gene call, TRBD1, was not cross checked with the DNA. TRBV21-1 has pseudogene status. The CDR3 is 14 residues long. CDR3: CASIERQSSTDQYF. CDR3 DNA sequence: TGTGCCAGCATCGAAAGACAGAGTTCAACGGACCAGTACTTC.

A few counts support this clone. The rearrangement links TRBV2 to TRBJ2-7; D might be TRBD1 (6 bases). V was shortened by 4 bases and J by 3 bases, with 16 bases between the two germline ends. Germline V gene data show CDR1 as SNHLY and CDR2 as FYNNEI. This CDR3 region has 15 residues. Here the CDR3 DNA reads TGTGCCAGCAGTGTGGAACAGGGCAGAAGCTACGAGCAGTACTTC. Translated, it gives CASSVEQGRSYEQYF.

V is TRBV18 and J is TRBJ2-7, with TRBD2 matching 13 bases. The V gene's germline CDR1 is KGHSH and CDR2 LQKENI. The J segment lost 2 bases and the V segment lost 4 bases, leaving 5 bases of the junction unmatched. The CDR3 runs to 16 residues. As DNA, the CDR3 is TGTGCCAGCTCACTAGGACTAGCGGGAGTAACCTACGAGCAGTACTTC. Its translation is CASSLGLAGVTYEQYF.

This clone was counted a few times. The chain recombines TRBV29-1 with TRBJ1-2, with 11 nucleotides matching TRBD1. The J segment lost 7 bases and the V segment lost 5 bases, leaving 6 bases of the junction unmatched. Germline V gene lookup returns CDR1 SQVTM and CDR2 ANQGSEA. The CDR3 is 13 residues long. CDR3 bases: TGCAGCGTTACACCGGGACAGGGGGTTGGCTACACCTTC. Amino acids: CSVTPGQGVGYTF.

This chain joins TRBV30 and TRBJ2-7; D unclear. Trimming pared 3 bases from V and 2 bases from J, leaving 8 bases between. This CDR3 has 12 residues. CDR1 GTSNPN and CDR2 SVGIG come from the germline V gene (reference sequence). In nucleotides, the CDR3 is TGTGCCTGGAGGAGTCTAACCTACGAGCAGTACTTC. This codes for CAWRSLTYEQYF.

This clone was detected only a few times. V usage is TRBV5-4 and J usage is TRBJ1-2, with D tentatively TRBD1 (5 bases). Germline V CDR1 and CDR2: SGHNT, YYREEE (reference sequence). V was trimmed by 2 bases and J by 8 bases, leaving 13 bases between them. The CDR3 has 13 residues. CDR3: CASSLDSDSGYTF. The CDR3, as DNA: TGTGCCAGCAGCTTAGACAGCGACAGCGGCTACACCTTC. Full variable domain (remainder filled in from reference TRBV5-4 and TRBJ1-2): ETGVTQSPTHLIKTRGQQVTLRCSSQSGHNTVSWYQQALGQGPQFIFQYYREEENGRGNFPPRFSGLQFPNYSSELNVNALELDDSALYLCASSLDSDSGYTFGSGTRLTVV.

The V gene is TRBV2, the J gene TRBJ1-4; D remains unclear. V was pared by 3 bases and J by 2 bases, with 10 bases between. The germline CDR1 and CDR2 sequences are SNHLY and FYNNEI. This CDR3 region has 15 residues. The CDR3 reads CASSEFIGTNEKLFF. CDR3 DNA: TGTGCCAGCAGTGAGTTTATAGGGACTAATGAAAAACTGTTTTTT.

The chain carries TRBV7-6 and TRBJ2-1; TRBD2 is a possible D gene (6 bases). Per the germline V gene, CDR1 is SGHVS and CDR2 is FNYEAQ. With 10 bases removed from V and 2 bases from J, the gap between germline ends came to 15 bases. This CDR3 contains 14 residues. The CDR3 region is CATGIAEAYNEQFF. The CDR3 coding sequence is TGTGCCACGGGGATAGCGGAAGCCTACAATGAGCAGTTCTTC.

This chain joins TRBV5-1 and TRBJ2-7, with D perhaps matching TRBD1 (5 bases). The V end was cut by 1 base, the J end by 3 bases, with 11 bases between. Germline loops: CDR1 SGHRS, CDR2 YFSETQ. The CDR3 sequence is 14 residues long. The CDR3 sequence is CASSLTTRDYEQYF. CDR3 in DNA: TGCGCCAGCAGCTTGACTACCAGGGACTACGAGCAGTACTTC.

This chain links TRBV10-3 with TRBJ2-2; TRBD1 matches 8 bases. V lost 3 bases and J lost 4; bases outside the gene matches: 10. This CDR3 contains 17 residues. Germline V gene data show CDR1 as ENHRY and CDR2 as SYGVKD. CDR3: CAISDLTGTGGTGELFF. In DNA, the CDR3 is TGTGCCATCAGTGACTTGACCGGGACAGGAGGCACCGGGGAGCTGTTTTTT.

The rearrangement links TRBV5-6 to TRBJ1-5; 7 nucleotides match TRBD1. This CDR3 comprises 14 residues. The V and J ends lost 2 bases and 2 bases, in that order; junction bases with no gene match: 1. The germline V gene has CDR1 SGHDT and CDR2 YYEEEE. For the CDR3, the DNA is TGTGCCAGCAGCTTAGGGACAGGCAATCAGCCCCAGCATTTT. Residues: CASSLGTGNQPQHF.

The rearrangement links TRBV5-6 to TRBJ2-5, with D hard to call. The end of the DNA aligns better with TRBJ2-7, so the J call may be wrong. Germline loops: CDR1 SGHDT, CDR2 YYEEEE. The CDR3 is 14 amino acids. CDR3 sequence: CASSQGRPNYEQYF. CDR3 DNA: TGTGCCAGCAGCCAAGGACGGCCGAACTACGAGCAGTACTTC.

This chain connects TRBV5-1 to TRBJ1-3; possible D gene TRBD1, 5 bases. Germline lookup yields CDR1 SGHRS and CDR2 YFSETQ. The V end lost 2 bases, the J end lost 1 base, and 16 bases lay between the germline ends. The CDR3 is 17 residues long. CDR3 sequence: CASSLGTLGGSGNTIYF. CDR3 DNA: TGCGCCAGCAGCTTAGGGACTTTGGGGGGTTCTGGAAACACCATATATTTT.

The rearrangement links TRBV27 to TRBJ1-5; 9 positions match TRBD1. Germline lookup yields CDR1 MNHEY and CDR2 SMNVEV (reference sequence). Trimming took 2 bases from V and 4 from J; bases not matched to a gene: 3. This CDR3 has 15 residues. In nucleotides, the CDR3 is TGTGCCAGCAGTTTAGGGACAGGGCCAAATCAGCCCCAGCATTTT. Translating it yields CASSLGTGPNQPQHF.

The rearrangement joins TRBV28 to TRBJ1-3; no definite D call. Trimming stripped 1 base from V and 0 bases from J, with 7 bases between. This CDR3 contains 15 residues. Germline V gene data show CDR1 as MDHEN and CDR2 as SYDVKM. The CDR3, as DNA: TGTGCCAGCAGTTTATCGGGGTCCTCTGGAAACACCATATATTTT. Encoded protein: CASSLSGSSGNTIYF.